The T cell receptor (beta chain) under discussion was sequenced for a study of PD-L1 blockade in urothelial cancer. General study findings and limits: Tumor-linked clones in blood grew more by 3 weeks in durable-benefit patients. Below-median TCR clonality that was measured in pretreatment blood predicted better survival.

Sequenced by immunoSEQ multiplex PCR; TCRdb stores in-frame clones only, minus some. Of about 120,000 clones listed, 80% to 95% were seen once; the top ten hold around 4%. This clone was detected once. Antigen: not known. Sample time point: peripheral blood 6 weeks after treatment start. Patients had locally advanced or metastatic urothelial carcinoma. Germline CDR1 and CDR2: GTSNPN and SVGIG (reference sequence). The V gene lost 2 bases and the J gene lost 7 bases, with 14 bases spanning the gap. CDR3 length: 14 amino acids. The chain links TRBV30 to TRBJ1-4; D is uncertain. Sample: PBMCs, taken around atezolizumab (anti-PD-L1) treatment. The receptor was isolated from a man aged 60-69 years with urothelial cancer. CDR3 nucleotides: TGTGCCTGGAGTCCGTGGCAGGCGGGTGAAAAACTGTTTTTT. Amino acid sequence: CAWSPWQAGEKLFF.